The 17 T cell receptor beta chains in this list originate from one sample, sequenced in a study of T cells expressing NK-cell markers. TCRdb reanalyzed the 5' RACE reads and collapses them to one entry per CDR3 protein, without DNA. This repertoire includes about 190,000 distinct CDR3 sequences. Material for sequencing was blood T cells: a sorted CD56 or NKG2C T cell subset, CD4+ or CD8+ T cells, or bulk PBMC T cells (not recorded which). The receptors here all came from a man aged 18-70 years in good health.

The chain joins TRBV6-4 to TRBJ2-2; TCRdb's D call, TRBD2, is unchecked because there is no DNA. This CDR3 has 13 amino acids. Germline lookup yields CDR1 MRHNA and CDR2 SNTAGT. The CDR3 here is CASSPRETGELFF.

The chain employs TRBV6-2 or TRBV6-3 and TRBJ1-1. Germline V gene data show CDR1 as MNHEY and CDR2 as SVGEGT. This CDR3 contains 16 residues. The CDR3 sequence is CASSYEAGGWSTEAFF.

J is TRBJ1-6 and V is TRBV15; TCRdb calls TRBD1, which cannot be checked without DNA. The CDR3 is made up of 13 amino acids. Germline CDR1 and CDR2: LNHNV and YYDKDF (reference sequence). CDR3 sequence: CATSRRTDSPLHF. The entire variable domain, with the rest obtained from reference TRBV15 and TRBJ1-6, is as follows: DAMVIQNPRYQVTQFGKPVTLSCSQTLNHNVMYWYQQKSSQAPKLLFHYYDKDFNNEADTPDNFQSRRPNTSFCFLDIRSPGLGDTAMYLCATSRRTDSPLHFGNGTRLTVT.

The chain combines TRBV11-2 with TRBJ2-6; TCRdb names TRBD1, which stays unverified in the absence of DNA. From germline, CDR1 is SGHAT and CDR2 FQNNGV. The CDR3 loop spans 15 amino acids. CDR3 residues: CASSLWTAGANVLTF. Using reference TRBV11-2 and TRBJ2-6 for the parts outside the CDR3, the full variable domain is EAGVAQSPRYKIIEKRQSVAFWCNPISGHATLYWYQQILGQGPKLLIQFQNNGVVDDSQLPKDRFSAERLKGVDSTLKIQPAKLEDSAVYLCASSLWTAGANVLTFGAGSRLTVL.

J is TRBJ1-1 and V is TRBV6-1. The CDR3 sequence is 14 residues long. CDR1 MNHNS and CDR2 SASEGT come from the germline V gene. CDR3 amino acids: CASGPLGGMNEAFF.

This chain connects TRBV5-5 to TRBJ2-7; there is no DNA to check the TCRdb D call of TRBD1. This CDR3 contains 15 residues. Germline lookup yields CDR1 SGHKS and CDR2 YYEKEE (reference sequence). The CDR3 sequence: CASSLIPGQGYEQYF.

V is TRBV7-8 and J is TRBJ2-5; TCRdb designates TRBD2, a call that cannot be tested without DNA. The germline V gene has CDR1 SGHVS and CDR2 FQNEAQ. The CDR3 contains 16 residues. The CDR3: CASSLVTSGGEETQYF.

The CDR3 is CASSENRVREQYF. The chain employs TRBV4-2 and TRBJ2-7; TCRdb's D gene call, TRBD1, goes unchecked for lack of DNA. This CDR3 spans 13 amino acids. Per germline, CDR1 LGHNA and CDR2 YNFKEQ.

The V call is TRBV13, the J call TRBJ2-1; no DNA is available, so the TRBD1 call from TCRdb remains unchecked. The CDR3 spans 15 residues. Germline assignment: CDR1 PRHDT and CDR2 FYEKMQ (reference sequence). CDR3 loop: CASSLEGTGHNEQFF. The entire variable domain, with the rest obtained from reference TRBV13 and TRBJ2-1, is as follows: AAGVIQSPRHLIKEKRETATLKCYPIPRHDTVYWYQQGPGQDPQFLISFYEKMQSDKGSIPDRFSAQQFSDYHSELNMSSLELGDSALYFCASSLEGTGHNEQFFGPGTRLTVL.

V and J are TRBV6-1 and TRBJ2-5; TCRdb's D call of TRBD2 is untestable without DNA. CDR3 length: 16 amino acids. Germline V gives CDR1 MNHNS, CDR2 SASEGT. Here the CDR3 reads CASTSGLTSGSETQYF.

V is TRBV12-3 or TRBV12-4 and J is TRBJ1-5. The CDR3 sequence is 14 residues long. This CDR3 reads CASSFLDAVGPQHF.

The J gene is TRBJ2-7, the V gene TRBV13. The CDR3 totals 14 residues. Germline CDR1 reads PRHDT; CDR2 reads FYEKMQ (reference sequence). The CDR3 sequence: CASSFGLRSDEQYF.

The J gene is TRBJ2-5, the V gene TRBV11-2; without DNA, the TCRdb call of TRBD2 cannot be checked. The CDR3 is 14 residues long. CDR1 and CDR2 (germline): SGHAT, FQNNGV. This CDR3 is CASTAGGFQETQYF.

This chain links TRBV2 with TRBJ1-5; TCRdb proposes TRBD1, but this gene call is untestable without DNA. In germline, CDR1 is SNHLY, CDR2 FYNNEI. The CDR3 totals 13 residues. This CDR3 is CASSDRGVQPQHF.

V is TRBV27 and J is TRBJ1-5. The CDR3 is made up of 15 amino acids. The germline CDR1 and CDR2 sequences are MNHEY and SMNVEV (reference sequence). The CDR3: CASSLNFHSNQPQHF.

The rearrangement joins TRBV3-1 to TRBJ1-2; the D call of TRBD1 rests on TCRdb alone, since no DNA is present to check it. The length of the CDR3 is 13 residues. Germline assignment: CDR1 LGHDT and CDR2 YNNKEL (reference sequence). CDR3 loop: CASSHTGVHGYTF.

The CDR3 loop is CASSFPGGGYSTEAFF. The chain links TRBV7-9 to TRBJ1-1; there is no DNA to check the TCRdb D call of TRBD1. Germline CDR1 is SEHNR and CDR2 is FQNEAQ (reference sequence). This CDR3 has 16 residues.